This TCR beta chain stems from a study of tumor and adjacent non-tumor tissue in lung cancer. Regarding this clonotype: The antigen is undetermined.

Study-level findings and limits: Shorter survival was associated with higher TCR diversity in tumors. Normal lung showed higher cumulative top 100 clone frequency than tumor.

No cell sorting was done before RNA was extracted from the tissue. This CDR3 comprises 15 residues. Germline CDR1 MGHRA, CDR2 YSYEKL. V was cut by 3 bases and J by 8 bases, with 20 bases left in between. Three rounds of nested PCR, following a modified ARM-PCR protocol, produced the TCRbeta library. TCRdb re-called the multiplex PCR reads with MiXCR, one entry per CDR3 protein. The repertoire consists of more than 90,000 distinct CDR3 sequences, with approximately 65% occurring once and the leading ten covering about 16%. The chain combines TRBV4-1 with TRBJ2-7; tentatively, D is TRBD1 or TRBD2 (6 bases each). The clonotype was recovered from a man between 60 and 75 years old with non-small cell lung cancer. Sample: lung tumor tissue. The CDR3 protein is CASSHPGALWYKQYF. In DNA form, the CDR3 reads TGCGCCAGCAGCCACCCGGGGGCCCTATGGTACAAGCAGTACTTC.